This T cell receptor (beta chain) was documented in a study of blood T cell repertoires in COVID-19. Produced via immunoSEQ multiplex PCR; TCRdb's table is partial and in-frame only. The sample lists about 220,000 clones, roughly 84% seen once, with 4.5% to 5.5% in the top ten. The CDR3 is 17 amino acids. With V trimmed by 5 bases and J by 3 bases, 9 bases remained unmatched. Germline lookup yields CDR1 SGHAT and CDR2 FQNNGV. The specimen was peripheral blood. The J gene is TRBJ2-7, the V gene TRBV11-2; 14 bases are shared with TRBD2. This TCR was recovered from a woman aged 55-69 years who had recovered from COVID-19. CDR3 region: CASSPRTSGGFFYEQYF. CDR3 nucleotides: TGTGCCAGCAGCCCCCGGACTAGCGGGGGGTTTTTCTACGAGCAGTACTTC.